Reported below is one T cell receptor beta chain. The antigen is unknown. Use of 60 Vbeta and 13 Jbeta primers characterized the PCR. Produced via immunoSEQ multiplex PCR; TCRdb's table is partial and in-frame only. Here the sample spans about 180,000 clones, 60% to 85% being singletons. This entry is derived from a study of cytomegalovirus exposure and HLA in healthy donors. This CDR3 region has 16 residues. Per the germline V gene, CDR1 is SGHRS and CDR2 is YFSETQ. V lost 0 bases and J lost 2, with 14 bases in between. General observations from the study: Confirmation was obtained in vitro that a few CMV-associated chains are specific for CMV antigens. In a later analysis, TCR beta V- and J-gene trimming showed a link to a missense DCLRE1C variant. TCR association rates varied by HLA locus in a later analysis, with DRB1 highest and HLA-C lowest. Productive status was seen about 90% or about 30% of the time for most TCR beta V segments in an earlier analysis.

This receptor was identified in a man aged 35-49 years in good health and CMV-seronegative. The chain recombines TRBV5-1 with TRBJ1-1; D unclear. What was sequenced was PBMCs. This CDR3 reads CASSLARRAGNTEAFF. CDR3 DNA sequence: TGCGCCAGCAGCTTGGCGCGAAGGGCGGGAAACACTGAAGCTTTCTTT.